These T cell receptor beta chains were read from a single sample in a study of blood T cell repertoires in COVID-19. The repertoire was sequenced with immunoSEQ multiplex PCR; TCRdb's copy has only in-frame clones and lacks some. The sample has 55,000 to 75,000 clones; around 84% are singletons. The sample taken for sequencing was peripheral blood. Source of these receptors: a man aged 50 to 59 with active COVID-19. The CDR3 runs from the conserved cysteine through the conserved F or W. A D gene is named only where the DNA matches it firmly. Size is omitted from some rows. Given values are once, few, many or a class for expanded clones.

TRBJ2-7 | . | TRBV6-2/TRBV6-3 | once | TGTGCCAGCAGTTCCGAAGAGGGAGATCGCCCCGAGCAGTACTTC | CASSSEEGDRPEQYF
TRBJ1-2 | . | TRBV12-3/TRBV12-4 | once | TGTGCCAGCAGTTTAGAGGGGGGGGCTGGCTACACCTTC | CASSLEGGAGYTF
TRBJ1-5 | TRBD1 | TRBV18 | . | TGTGCCAGCTCACCATACAGGGGGCTTAGACAGGCCCAGCATTTT | CASSPYRGLRQAQHF
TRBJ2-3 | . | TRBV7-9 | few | TGTGCCAGCAGGCCCCTAGGGCGGGGCACAGATACGCAGTATTTT | CASRPLGRGTDTQYF
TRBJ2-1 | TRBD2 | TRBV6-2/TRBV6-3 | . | TGTGCCAGCAGCCCCGGACTAGCGGGAGGGGCGGACTACAATGAGCAGTTCTTC | CASSPGLAGGADYNEQFF
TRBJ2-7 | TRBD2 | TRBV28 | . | TGTGCCAGCAGTTTAGCGGGGGGACCCTACGAGCAGTACTTC | CASSLAGGPYEQYF
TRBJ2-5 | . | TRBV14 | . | TGTGCCAGCAGCCAAGGAGGCGGGGCGGAGACCCAGTACTTC | CASSQGGGAETQYF
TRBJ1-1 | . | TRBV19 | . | TGTGCCAGTACCTATGAGGATTACATGAACACTGAAGCTTTCTTT | CASTYEDYMNTEAFF
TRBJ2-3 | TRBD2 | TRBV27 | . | TGTGCCAGCAGTAAGGAAGCGGGAGGGCCTGGGGATACGCAGTATTTT | CASSKEAGGPGDTQYF
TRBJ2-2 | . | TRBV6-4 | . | TGTGCCAGCAGTTTCCGACTAGAAGCGAACACCGGGGAGCTGTTTTTT | CASSFRLEANTGELFF
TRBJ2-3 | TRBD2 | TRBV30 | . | TGTGCCTGGAGTCTCCTGGGACTAGCGGGATACAATACGCAGTATTTT | CAWSLLGLAGYNTQYF
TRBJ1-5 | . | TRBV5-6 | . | TGTGCCAGCAGCTTATCGGGGTCCCCATATCAGCCCCAGCATTTT | CASSLSGSPYQPQHF
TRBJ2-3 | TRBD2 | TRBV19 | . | TGTGCCAGTAGGGTCGCGGGAGTGGATACGCAGTATTTT | CASRVAGVDTQYF
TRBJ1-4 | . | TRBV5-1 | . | TGCGCCAGCAGCTTGGAACAGGCAACTAATGAAAAACTGTTTTTT | CASSLEQATNEKLFF
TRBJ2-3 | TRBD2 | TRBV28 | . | TGTGCCAGCAACCCGAAACTAGCGGCCCTCACAGATACGCAGTATTTT | CASNPKLAALTDTQYF
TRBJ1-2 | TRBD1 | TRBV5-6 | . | TGTGCCAGCAGCTTGGACGGGACAGGGGGCCACTATGGCTACACCTTC | CASSLDGTGGHYGYTF
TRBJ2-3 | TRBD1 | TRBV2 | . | TGTGCCAGCAGACTTAGGACAGGGGCCAGCACAGATACGCAGTATTTT | CASRLRTGASTDTQYF
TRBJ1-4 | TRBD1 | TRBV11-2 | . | TGTGCCAGCAGCTCAGGTGGAGGGGGCACTAATGAAAAACTGTTTTTT | CASSSGGGGTNEKLFF
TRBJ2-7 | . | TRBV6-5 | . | TGTGCCAGCAGTTACCTCCCGAGTGCTTACGAGCAGTACTTC | CASSYLPSAYEQYF
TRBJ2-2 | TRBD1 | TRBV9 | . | TGTGCCAGCAGCGTTACAAGGGGGCCCGACACCGGGGAGCTGTTTTTT | CASSVTRGPDTGELFF
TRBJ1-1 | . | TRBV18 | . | TGTGCCAGCTCCCAGAATTATGGGGGGAATGCTGAAGCTTTCTTT | CASSQNYGGNAEAFF
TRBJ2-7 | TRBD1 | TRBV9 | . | TGTGCCAGCAGCGTAGGTCAGGGGGCGTACGAGCAGTACTTC | CASSVGQGAYEQYF
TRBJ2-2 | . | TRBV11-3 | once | TGTGCCAGCAGCTTAGATCCAGTAGTCGGAGGCGCCGGGGAGCTGTTTTTT | CASSLDPVVGGAGELFF
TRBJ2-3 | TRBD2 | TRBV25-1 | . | TGTGCCAGCAGTGAAGGGACTAGCGGGATTGGGACAGATACGCAGTATTTT | CASSEGTSGIGTDTQYF
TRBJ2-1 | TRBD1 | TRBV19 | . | TGTGCCAGTACCATCGGACAGGGGGTTATCTCCTACAATGAGCAGTTCTTC | CASTIGQGVISYNEQFF
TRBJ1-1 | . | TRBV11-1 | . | TGTGCCAGCAGCCTGCAGGGTAGGACTGAAGCTTTCTTT | CASSLQGRTEAFF
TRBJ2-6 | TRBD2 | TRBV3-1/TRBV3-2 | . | TGTGCCAGCAGCCAAGGTCTTGGACAAGTCTCGGGAGGGTCTGGGGCCAACGTCCTGACTTTC | CASSQGLGQVSGGSGANVLTF
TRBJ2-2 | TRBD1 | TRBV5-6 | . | TGTGCCAGCAGCTGGGACAGCTTAGGGGGGGAGCTGTTTTTT | CASSWDSLGGELFF
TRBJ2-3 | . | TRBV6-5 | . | TGTGCCAGCAGTTACTCGAGGGTCGATACGCAGTATTTT | CASSYSRVDTQYF
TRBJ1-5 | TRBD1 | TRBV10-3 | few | TGTGCCATTAACGCCAGGGGGCGCGATCAGCCCCAGCATTTT | CAINARGRDQPQHF
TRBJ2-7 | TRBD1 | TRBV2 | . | TGTGCCAGCAGTGAACCTCTGACAGGGGACTACGAGCAGTACTTC | CASSEPLTGDYEQYF
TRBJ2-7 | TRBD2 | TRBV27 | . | TGTGCCAGCAGTTCCCACAGGGGGCGGGGGACTAGCGGGAGTTACGAGCAGTACTTC | CASSSHRGRGTSGSYEQYF
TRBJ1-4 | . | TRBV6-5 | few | TGTGCCAGCAGTTACTCTAGGAGGGATGAAAAACTGTTTTTT | CASSYSRRDEKLFF
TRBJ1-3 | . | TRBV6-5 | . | TGTGCCACCGTCCAGAACGTCGGAAACACCATATATTTT | CATVQNVGNTIYF
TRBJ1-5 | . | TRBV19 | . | TGTGCCAGTAACGACAGGTATAGCAATCAGCCCCAGCATTTT | CASNDRYSNQPQHF
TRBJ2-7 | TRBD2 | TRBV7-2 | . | TGTGCCAGTAGCTTCGATAGCGGGACTAGCTCCTACGAGCAGTACTTC | CASSFDSGTSSYEQYF
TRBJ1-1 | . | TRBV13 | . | TGTGCCAGCAGCTCCACACGAAAAGCTTTCTTT | CASSSTRKAFF
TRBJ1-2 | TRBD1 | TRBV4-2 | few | TGTGCCAGCAGCAAAGAGACAGGGAACCCCTATGGCTACACCTTC | CASSKETGNPYGYTF
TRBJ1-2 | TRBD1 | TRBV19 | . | TGTGCCAGTAGTCCTCCTAGGGGGCGCAGTAACTATGGCTACACCTTC | CASSPPRGRSNYGYTF
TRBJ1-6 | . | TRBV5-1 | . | TGCGCCAGCCAAGCTTTAGGACAGAGCTCCTATAATTCACCCCTCCACTTT | CASQALGQSSYNSPLHF
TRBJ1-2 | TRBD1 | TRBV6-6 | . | TGTGCCAGCAGTCCCCGGGGACAGCTCTATGGCTACACCTTC | CASSPRGQLYGYTF
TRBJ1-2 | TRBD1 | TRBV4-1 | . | TGCGCCAGCAGCCAAGGGGCAGGGGGGAACTATGGCTACACCTTC | CASSQGAGGNYGYTF
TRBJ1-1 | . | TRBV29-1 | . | TGCAGCGTGGACCCGCACGGGGGAAGAACTGAAGCTTTCTTT | CSVDPHGGRTEAFF
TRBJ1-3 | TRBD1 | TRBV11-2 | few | TGTGCCAGCAGCACAGGGGGACAGGGCTCTGGAAACACCATATATTTT | CASSTGGQGSGNTIYF
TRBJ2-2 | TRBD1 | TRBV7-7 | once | TGTGCTAGCAGCTTAGGGACAGGGGCGAACACCGGGGAGCTGTTTTTT | CASSLGTGANTGELFF
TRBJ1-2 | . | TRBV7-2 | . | TGTGCCAGCAGCTTACCGGAAACTCGGGGCTATGGCTACACCTTC | CASSLPETRGYGYTF
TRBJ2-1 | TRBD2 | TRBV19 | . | TGTGCCAGCAGACCTAGCGGGAGCTACAATGAGCAGTTCTTC | CASRPSGSYNEQFF
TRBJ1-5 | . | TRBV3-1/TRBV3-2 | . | TGTGCCAGCAGCCAAGATCGAGGGGGGGATCAGCCCCAGCATTTT | CASSQDRGGDQPQHF
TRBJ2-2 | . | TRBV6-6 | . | TGTGCCAGCAGTCACGACAGCCGAAACACCGGGGAGCTGTTTTTT | CASSHDSRNTGELFF
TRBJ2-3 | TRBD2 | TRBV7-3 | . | TGTGCCAGCAGCAAGACTAGCGGAGGCACAGATACGCAGTATTTT | CASSKTSGGTDTQYF
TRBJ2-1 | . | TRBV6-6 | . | TGTGCCAGCACCAGCCCCCGGGGGGCGCAAGATGAGCAGTTCTTC | CASTSPRGAQDEQFF
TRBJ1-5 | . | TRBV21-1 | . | TGTGCCAGCAGCGCACAGGGATACAATCAGCCCCAGCATTTT | CASSAQGYNQPQHF
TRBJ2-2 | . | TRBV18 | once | TGTGCCAGCTCACCGTTCGGTGACACCGGGGAGCTGTTTTTT | CASSPFGDTGELFF